The T cell receptor (beta chain) described here comes from a study of T cell changes during pregnancy in multiple sclerosis. Profiled with immunoSEQ multiplex PCR; TCRdb holds only in-frame clones, not every one. The sample lists 66,000 or so clones, roughly nine tenths occurring once. With 1 base removed from V and 4 bases from J, the gap between germline ends came to 10 bases. The CDR3 is made up of 14 amino acids. Germline loops: CDR1 SEHNR, CDR2 FQNEAQ (reference sequence). The sample here was CD8+ T cells from peripheral blood mononuclear cells, taken before pregnancy. The sequence derives from a female donor with multiple sclerosis, enrolled in a pregnancy study. The chain combines TRBV7-9 with TRBJ1-2; D is unresolved. In DNA form, the CDR3 reads TGTGCCAGCAGCTTAGGCGGCCCGACCTATGGCTACACCTTC. It specifies CASSLGGPTYGYTF.